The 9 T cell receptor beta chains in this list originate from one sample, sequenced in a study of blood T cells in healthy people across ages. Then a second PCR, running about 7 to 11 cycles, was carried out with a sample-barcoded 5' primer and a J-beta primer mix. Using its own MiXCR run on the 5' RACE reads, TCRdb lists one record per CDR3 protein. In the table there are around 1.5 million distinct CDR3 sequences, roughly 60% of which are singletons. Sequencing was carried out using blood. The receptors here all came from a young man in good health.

This chain's CDR3 is CASSYTSGRTYYNEQFF. The CDR3 bases are TGTGCCAGCAGTTATACTAGCGGGAGGACTTACTACAATGAGCAGTTCTTC. The J gene is TRBJ2-1, the V gene TRBV6-9; TRBD2 aligns across 12 bases. CDR1 is MNHGY, CDR2 SVAAGI, per germline. CDR3 length: 17 amino acids. With 2 bases clipped from V and 3 bases from J, the junction kept 5 bases outside the gene matches.

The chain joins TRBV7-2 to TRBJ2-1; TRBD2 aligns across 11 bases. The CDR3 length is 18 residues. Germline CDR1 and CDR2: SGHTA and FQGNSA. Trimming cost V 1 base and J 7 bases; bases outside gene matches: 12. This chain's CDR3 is CASSLDSLAGGRVNEQFF. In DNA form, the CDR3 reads TGTGCCAGCAGCTTAGACAGCCTAGCGGGGGGACGAGTTAATGAGCAGTTCTTC.

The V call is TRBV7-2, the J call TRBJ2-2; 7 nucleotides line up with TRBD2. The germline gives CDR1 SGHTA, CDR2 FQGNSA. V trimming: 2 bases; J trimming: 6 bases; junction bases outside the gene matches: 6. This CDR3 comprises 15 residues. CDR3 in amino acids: CASSLRDYPPGELFF. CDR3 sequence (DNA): TGTGCCAGCAGCTTACGGGACTACCCACCCGGGGAGCTGTTTTTT.

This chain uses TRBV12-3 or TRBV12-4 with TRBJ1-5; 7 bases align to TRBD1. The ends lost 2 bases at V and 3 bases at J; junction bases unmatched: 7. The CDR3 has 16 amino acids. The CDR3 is CASSLYKGANNQPQHF. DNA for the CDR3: TGTGCCAGCAGTTTATACAAGGGGGCTAACAATCAGCCCCAGCATTTT.

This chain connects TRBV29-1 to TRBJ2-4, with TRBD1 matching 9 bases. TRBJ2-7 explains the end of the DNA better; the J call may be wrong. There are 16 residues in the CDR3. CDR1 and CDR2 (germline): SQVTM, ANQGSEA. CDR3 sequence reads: CSVEGQGYKGAYEQYF. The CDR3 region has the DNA TGCAGCGTTGAGGGACAGGGCTATAAGGGGGCCTACGAGCAGTACTTC.

The CDR3 sequence: CASSDSRQINYGYTF. CDR3 in DNA: TGCGCCAGCAGTGATTCCCGACAGATCAACTATGGCTACACCTTC. This chain uses TRBV10-2 with TRBJ1-2; a weak D match, TRBD1 (5 bases). CDR3 length equals 15 residues. Germline CDR1 WSHSY, CDR2 SAAADI. The V and J ends lost 3 bases and 2 bases respectively, with 13 bases between them.

This chain's CDR3 is CASSLGRESTGELFF. The CDR3 DNA follows: TGTGCCAGCAGCTTAGGCCGAGAGTCCACCGGGGAGCTGTTTTTT. The chain joins TRBV7-9 to TRBJ2-2, with D uncertain. The V end lost 1 base, the J end lost 4 bases, and 10 bases lay between the germline ends. CDR3 size: 15 residues. The germline CDR1 and CDR2 sequences are SEHNR and FQNEAQ (reference sequence). Using reference TRBV7-9 and TRBJ2-2 for the parts outside the CDR3, the full variable domain is DTGVSQNPRHKITKRGQNVTFRCDPISEHNRLYWYRQTLGQGPEFLTYFQNEAQLEKSRLLSDRFSAERPKGSFSTLEIQRTEQGDSAMYLCASSLGRESTGELFFGEGSRLTVL.

The chain's CDR3 is CASSGTSGRKTGELFF. Here the CDR3 DNA reads TGCGCCAGCAGCGGGACTAGCGGGAGAAAAACCGGGGAGCTGTTTTTT. This chain links TRBV5-1 with TRBJ2-2, with 14 positions matching TRBD2. CDR1 and CDR2 from the germline V gene are SGHRS and YFSETQ. Losses at the gene ends were 4 bases for V and 5 bases for J; bases not matched to a gene: 4. CDR3 length: 16 residues. The variable domain in full, completed from reference TRBV5-1 and TRBJ2-2, reads KAGVTQTPRYLIKTRGQQVTLSCSPISGHRSVSWYQQTPGQGLQFLFEYFSETQRNKGNFPGRFSGRQFSNSRSEMNVSTLELGDSALYLCASSGTSGRKTGELFFGEGSRLTVL.

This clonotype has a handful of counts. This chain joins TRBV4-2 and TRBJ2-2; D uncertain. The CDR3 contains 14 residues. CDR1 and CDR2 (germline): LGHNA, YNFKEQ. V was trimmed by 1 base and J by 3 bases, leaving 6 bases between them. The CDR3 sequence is CASSQAVHTGELFF. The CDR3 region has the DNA TGTGCCAGCAGCCAAGCCGTGCACACCGGGGAGCTGTTTTTT.